The subject of this entry is one TCR beta chain. This sample is part of a study of shared T cell receptors in the human thymus. The repertoire was sequenced with immunoSEQ multiplex PCR; TCRdb's copy has only in-frame clones and lacks some. There are 630,000 or so clones in the sample; approximately 87% occur only once, and about 0.0094% lies in the top ten. The CDR3 length is 14 residues. CDR1 is ENHRY, CDR2 SYGVKD, per germline. V was shortened by 0 bases and J by 5 bases, with 10 bases between the two germline ends. The data were also submitted as part of a second study, on human thymus T cells.

The sequence derives from a boy younger than two with a congenital heart defect. The sequencing sample was made of thymocytes. The chain employs TRBV10-3 and TRBJ2-5; possibly TRBD1 for D (6 bases). CDR3 in DNA: TGTGCCATCAGTGAGTCGTGGGGGCGCGAGACCCAGTACTTC. Residues: CAISESWGRETQYF.